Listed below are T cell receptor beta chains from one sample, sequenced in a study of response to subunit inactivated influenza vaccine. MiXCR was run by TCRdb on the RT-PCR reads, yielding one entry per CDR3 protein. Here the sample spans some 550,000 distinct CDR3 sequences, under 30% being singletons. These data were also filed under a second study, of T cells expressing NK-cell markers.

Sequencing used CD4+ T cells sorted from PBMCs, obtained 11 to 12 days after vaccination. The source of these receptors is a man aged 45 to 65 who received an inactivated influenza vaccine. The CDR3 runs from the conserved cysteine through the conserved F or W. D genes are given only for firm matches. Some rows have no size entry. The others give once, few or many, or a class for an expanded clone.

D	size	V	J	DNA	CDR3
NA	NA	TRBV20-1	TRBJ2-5	TGCAGTGCTAGAGAAGGGTCAGCTCAAGAGACCCAGTACTTC	CSAREGSAQETQYF
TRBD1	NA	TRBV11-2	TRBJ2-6	TGTGCCAGCAGCCAGACAAGGGGGCTTGGGGCCAACGTCCTGACTTTC	CASSQTRGLGANVLTF
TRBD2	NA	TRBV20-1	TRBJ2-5	TGCAGTGCCATGGGACTAGCGGGAGGTTATGAGACCCAGTACTTC	CSAMGLAGGYETQYF
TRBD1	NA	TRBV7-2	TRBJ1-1	TGTGCCAGCAGCCCCCGACAGGGGAAAAACACTGAAGCTTTCTTT	CASSPRQGKNTEAFF
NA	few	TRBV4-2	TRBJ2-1	TGTGCCAGCAGCCAAACAGAAGCTCCCTCCTACAATGAGCAGTTCTTC	CASSQTEAPSYNEQFF
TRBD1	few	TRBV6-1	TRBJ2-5	TGTGCCAGCAGAAAACAGGGGTTAGAGACCCAGTACTTC	CASRKQGLETQYF
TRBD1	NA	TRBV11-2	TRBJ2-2	TGTGCCAGCAGCCCGCGGACAGGGGTGGGGAACGGGGAGCTGTTTTTT	CASSPRTGVGNGELFF
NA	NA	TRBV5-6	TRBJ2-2	TGTGCCAGCAGCTTGTTGGGACAGAACACCGGGGAGCTGTTTTTT	CASSLLGQNTGELFF
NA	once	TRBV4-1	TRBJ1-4	TGCGCCTGCAGCTTCGACGGTGCAACTAATGAAAAACTGTTTTTT	CACSFDGATNEKLFF
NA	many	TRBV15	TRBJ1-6	TGTGCCACCAGCAGAGGGAAGGTGCAGAATAATTCACCCCTCCACTTT	CATSRGKVQNNSPLHF
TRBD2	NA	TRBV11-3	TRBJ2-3	TGTGCCAGCAGCCACGGGACTAGCGGGATCGGGGATACGCAGTATTTT	CASSHGTSGIGDTQYF
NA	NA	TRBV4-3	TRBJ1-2	TGCGCCAGCAGCCAAGATTTTCTGGACGACTATGGCTACACCTTC	CASSQDFLDDYGYTF
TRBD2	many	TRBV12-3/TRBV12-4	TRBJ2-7	TGTGCCAGCAGCAACAGCGGGAGCTTGGGGAGCGAGCAGTACTTC	CASSNSGSLGSEQYF
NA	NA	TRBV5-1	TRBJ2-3	TGCGCCAGCAGCTCCTTGGGGGTCACAGATACGCAGTATTTT	CASSSLGVTDTQYF
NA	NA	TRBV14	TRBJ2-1	TGTGCCAGCAGCAGTATACTGGGGGGCTCCTACAATGAGCAGTTCTTC	CASSSILGGSYNEQFF
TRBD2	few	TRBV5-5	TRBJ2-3	TGTGCCAGCAGCTGGGGACTACCCCCAGATACGCAGTATTTT	CASSWGLPPDTQYF
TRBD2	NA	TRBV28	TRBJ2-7	TGTGCCAGCAGTCCTCCGGGACTACCAAACTACGAGCAGTACTTC	CASSPPGLPNYEQYF
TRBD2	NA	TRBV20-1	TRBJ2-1	TGCAGTGCTCTAGCGGGAGGGGCCTCCAATGAGCAGTTCTTC	CSALAGGASNEQFF
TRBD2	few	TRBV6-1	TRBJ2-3	TGTGCCAGCCGTCTAGCGGGGGGCCAAAGCACAGATACGCAGTATTTT	CASRLAGGQSTDTQYF
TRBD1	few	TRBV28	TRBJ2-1	TGTGCCAGCAGTCACCACGGACAGGGTTACTACAATGAGCAGTTCTTC	CASSHHGQGYYNEQFF
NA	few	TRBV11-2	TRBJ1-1	TGTGCCAGCAGCTTTCCGAACACTGAAGCTTTCTTT	CASSFPNTEAFF
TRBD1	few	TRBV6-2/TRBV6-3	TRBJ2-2	TGTGCCAGCAGAAGACAGGGTCGGGCCGGGGAGCTGTTTTTT	CASRRQGRAGELFF
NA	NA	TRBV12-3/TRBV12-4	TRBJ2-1	TGTGTGGCGGGATACTACAATGAGCAGTTCTTC	CVAGYYNEQFF
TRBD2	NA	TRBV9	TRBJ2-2	TGTGCCAGCAGCGGCACTAGCGGGAGTTTATCCGGGGAGCTGTTTTTT	CASSGTSGSLSGELFF
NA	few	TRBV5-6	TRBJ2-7	TGTGCCAGCAGCTTGGTGGGCCCCTACGAGCAGTACTTC	CASSLVGPYEQYF
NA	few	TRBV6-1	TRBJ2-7	TGTGCCAGCACCCCCTCATCGGGGGTGGGCGAGCAGTACTTC	CASTPSSGVGEQYF
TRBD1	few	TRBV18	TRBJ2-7	TGTGCCAGCTCACCGGGACAGGAGGGCGAGCAGTACTTC	CASSPGQEGEQYF
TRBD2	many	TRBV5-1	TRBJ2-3	TGCGCCAGCAGTCCGGGGACTATTACGGATACGCAGTATTTT	CASSPGTITDTQYF
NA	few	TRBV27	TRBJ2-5	TGTGCCAGCAGTTTATCATCAGCGTTCCAAGAGACCCAGTACTTC	CASSLSSAFQETQYF
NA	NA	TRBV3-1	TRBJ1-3	TGTGCCAGCAGCACATCTAGGGGGGAGTCTGGAAACACCATATATTTT	CASSTSRGESGNTIYF
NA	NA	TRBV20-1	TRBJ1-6	TGCAGTGCTAGGGGGTCGAATCTATTTAATTCACCCCTCCACTTT	CSARGSNLFNSPLHF
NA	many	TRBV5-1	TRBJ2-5	TGCGCCAGCAGCCCGGGGGCGAGGGAGACCCAGTACTTC	CASSPGARETQYF
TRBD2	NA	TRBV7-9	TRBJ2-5	TGTGCCAGCAGCTTAGGAACTAGCGGGAGGGCCAAGACCCAGTACTTC	CASSLGTSGRAKTQYF
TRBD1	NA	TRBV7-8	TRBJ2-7	TGTGCCAGCAGCTTAGTGACAGGGCCAACCTACGAGCAGTACTTC	CASSLVTGPTYEQYF
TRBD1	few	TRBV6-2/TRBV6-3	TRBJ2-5	TGTGCCAGCAGCCGAAATACAGGGGGCCAAGAGACCCAGTACTTC	CASSRNTGGQETQYF
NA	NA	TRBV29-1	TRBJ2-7	TGCAGCGTTGAGGACGGAACCTACGAGCAGTACTTC	CSVEDGTYEQYF
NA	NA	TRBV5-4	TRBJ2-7	TGTGCCAGCAGCTTGGACATTTACTCCTACGAGCAGTACTTC	CASSLDIYSYEQYF
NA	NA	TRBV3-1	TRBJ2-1	TGTGCCAGCAGCGAGGTGGCAGCCCTCAATGAGCAGTTCTTC	CASSEVAALNEQFF
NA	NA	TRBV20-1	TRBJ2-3	TGCAGTGCTAGAGGGGCCCCTAACACAGATACGCAGTATTTT	CSARGAPNTDTQYF
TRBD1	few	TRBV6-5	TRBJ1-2	TGTGCCAGCAGTTCTACCGGACAGGCGACAAACTATGGCTACACCTTC	CASSSTGQATNYGYTF
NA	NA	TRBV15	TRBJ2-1	TGTGCCACCAGCAGACGCGGGGTGGGGAACAATGAGCAGTTCTTC	CATSRRGVGNNEQFF
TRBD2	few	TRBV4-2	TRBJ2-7	TGTGCCAGCAGCCAAGATGATCGTGGGACTAGCGGGATCAAGCAGTACTTC	CASSQDDRGTSGIKQYF
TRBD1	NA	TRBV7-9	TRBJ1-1	TGTGCCAGCAGCCCCGGACAGGGTGCAGCTTTCTTT	CASSPGQGAAFF
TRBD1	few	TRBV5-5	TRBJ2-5	TGTGCCAGCAGCATGGGACAGGAAAGGGGGACCCAGTACTTC	CASSMGQERGTQYF
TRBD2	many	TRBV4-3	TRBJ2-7	TGCGCCAGCAGCGGAGGACTAGGATCCTACGAGCAGTACTTC	CASSGGLGSYEQYF